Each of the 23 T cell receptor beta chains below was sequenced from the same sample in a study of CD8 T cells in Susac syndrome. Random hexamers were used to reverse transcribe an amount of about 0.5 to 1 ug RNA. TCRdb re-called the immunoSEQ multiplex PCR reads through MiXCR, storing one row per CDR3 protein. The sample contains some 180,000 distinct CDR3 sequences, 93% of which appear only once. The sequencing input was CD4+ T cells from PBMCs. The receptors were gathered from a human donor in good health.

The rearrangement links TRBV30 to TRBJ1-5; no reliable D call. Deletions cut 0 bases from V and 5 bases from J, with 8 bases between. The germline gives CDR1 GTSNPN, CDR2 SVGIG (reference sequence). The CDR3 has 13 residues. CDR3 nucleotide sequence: TGTGCCTGGAGTGTCGGAAACGATCAGCCCCAGCATTTT. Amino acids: CAWSVGNDQPQHF.

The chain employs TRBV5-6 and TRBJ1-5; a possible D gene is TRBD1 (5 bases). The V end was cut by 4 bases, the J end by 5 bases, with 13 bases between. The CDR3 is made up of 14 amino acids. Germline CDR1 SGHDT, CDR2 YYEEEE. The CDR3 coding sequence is TGTGCCAGCAGCCAAACACAGGCGGATCAGCCCCAGCATTTT. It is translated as CASSQTQADQPQHF.

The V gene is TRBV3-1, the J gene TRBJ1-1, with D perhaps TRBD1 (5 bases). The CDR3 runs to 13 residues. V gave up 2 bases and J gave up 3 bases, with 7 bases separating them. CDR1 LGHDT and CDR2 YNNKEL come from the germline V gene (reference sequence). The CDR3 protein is CASSQRGDTEAFF. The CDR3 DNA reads TGTGCCAGCAGCCAACGAGGGGACACTGAAGCTTTCTTT.

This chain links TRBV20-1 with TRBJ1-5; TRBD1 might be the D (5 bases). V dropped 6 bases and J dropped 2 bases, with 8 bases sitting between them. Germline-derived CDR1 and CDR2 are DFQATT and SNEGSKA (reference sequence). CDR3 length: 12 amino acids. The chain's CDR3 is CSAGARNQPQHF. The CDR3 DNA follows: TGCAGTGCCGGGGCGCGCAATCAGCCCCAGCATTTT.

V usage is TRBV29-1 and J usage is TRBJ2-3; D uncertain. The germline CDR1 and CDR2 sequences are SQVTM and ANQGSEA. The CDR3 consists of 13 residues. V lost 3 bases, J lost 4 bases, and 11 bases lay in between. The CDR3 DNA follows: TGCAGCGTTGAGGTGTCTAGGGCAGATACGCAGTATTTT. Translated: CSVEVSRADTQYF.

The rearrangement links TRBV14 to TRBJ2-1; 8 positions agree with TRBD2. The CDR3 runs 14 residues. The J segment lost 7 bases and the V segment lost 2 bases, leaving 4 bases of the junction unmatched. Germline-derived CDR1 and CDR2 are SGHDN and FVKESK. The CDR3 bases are TGTGCCAGCAGCCAAACGGGGGGGCTTAATGAGCAGTTCTTC. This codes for CASSQTGGLNEQFF.

Written as DNA, the CDR3 is TGTGCCAGCAGGGGACAGGGTGGGTCAACTAATGAAAAACTGTTTTTT. Encoded protein: CASRGQGGSTNEKLFF. V and J are TRBV27 and TRBJ1-4; the match to TRBD1 covers 9 bases. J gave up 0 bases and V 6 bases, and 5 bases lay outside the gene matches. This CDR3 has 16 residues. Germline assignment: CDR1 MNHEY and CDR2 SMNVEV (reference sequence).

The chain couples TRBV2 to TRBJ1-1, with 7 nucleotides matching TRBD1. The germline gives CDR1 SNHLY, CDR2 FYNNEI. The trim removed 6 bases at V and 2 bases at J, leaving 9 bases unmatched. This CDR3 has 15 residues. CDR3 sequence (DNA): TGTGCCAGCAGCCCGGGACAGCGAATTAACACTGAAGCTTTCTTT. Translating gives CASSPGQRINTEAFF. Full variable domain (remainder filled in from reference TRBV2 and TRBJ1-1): EPEVTQTPSHQVTQMGQEVILRCVPISNHLYFYWYRQILGQKVEFLVSFYNNEISEKSEIFDDQFSVERPDGSNFTLKIRSTKLEDSAMYFCASSPGQRINTEAFFGQGTRLTVV.

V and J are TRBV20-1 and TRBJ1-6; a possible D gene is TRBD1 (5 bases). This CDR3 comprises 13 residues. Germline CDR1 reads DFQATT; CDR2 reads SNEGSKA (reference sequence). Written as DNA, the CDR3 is TGCAGCCCCAGGGTGGCAGGGAGTTCACCCCTCCACTTT. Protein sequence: CSPRVAGSSPLHF.

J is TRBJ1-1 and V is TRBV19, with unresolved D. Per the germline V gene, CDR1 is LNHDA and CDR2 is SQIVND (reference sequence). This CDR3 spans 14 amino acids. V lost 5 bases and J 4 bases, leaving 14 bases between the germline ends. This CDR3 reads CASSEHPPITEAFF. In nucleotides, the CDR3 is TGTGCCAGTAGTGAACATCCACCGATCACTGAAGCTTTCTTT. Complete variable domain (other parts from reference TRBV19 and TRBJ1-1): DGGITQSPKYLFRKEGQNVTLSCEQNLNHDAMYWYRQDPGQGLRLIYYSQIVNDFQKGDIAEGYSVSREKKESFPLTVTSAQKNPTAFYLCASSEHPPITEAFFGQGTRLTVV.

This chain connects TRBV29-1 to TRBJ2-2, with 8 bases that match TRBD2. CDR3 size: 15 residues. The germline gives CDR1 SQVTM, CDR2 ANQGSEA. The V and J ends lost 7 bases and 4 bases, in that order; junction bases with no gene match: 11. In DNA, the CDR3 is TGCAGCGGAATCCAAGGCGGGGGGACCACCGGGGAGCTGTTTTTT. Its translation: CSGIQGGGTTGELFF.

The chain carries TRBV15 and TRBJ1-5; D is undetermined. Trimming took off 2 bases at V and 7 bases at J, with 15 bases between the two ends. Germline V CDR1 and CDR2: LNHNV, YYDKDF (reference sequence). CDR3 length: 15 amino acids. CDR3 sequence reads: CATSRPGLAPQPQHF. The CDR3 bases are TGTGCCACCAGCAGACCGGGCCTCGCGCCACAGCCCCAGCATTTT.

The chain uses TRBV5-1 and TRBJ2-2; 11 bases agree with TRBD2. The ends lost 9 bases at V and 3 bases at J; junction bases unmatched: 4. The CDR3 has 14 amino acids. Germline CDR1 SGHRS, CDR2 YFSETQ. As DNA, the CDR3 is TGCGCCACAACTAGCGGGGGTTACACCGGGGAGCTGTTTTTT. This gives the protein CATTSGGYTGELFF.

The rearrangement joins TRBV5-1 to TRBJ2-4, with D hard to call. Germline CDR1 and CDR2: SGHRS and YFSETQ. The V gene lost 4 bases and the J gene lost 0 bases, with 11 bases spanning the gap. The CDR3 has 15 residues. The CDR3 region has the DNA TGCGCCAGCAGCCCCTTCTCTGGAGCCAAAAACATTCAGTACTTC. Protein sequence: CASSPFSGAKNIQYF. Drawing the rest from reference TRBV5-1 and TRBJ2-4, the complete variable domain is KAGVTQTPRYLIKTRGQQVTLSCSPISGHRSVSWYQQTPGQGLQFLFEYFSETQRNKGNFPGRFSGRQFSNSRSEMNVSTLELGDSALYLCASSPFSGAKNIQYFGAGTRLSVL.

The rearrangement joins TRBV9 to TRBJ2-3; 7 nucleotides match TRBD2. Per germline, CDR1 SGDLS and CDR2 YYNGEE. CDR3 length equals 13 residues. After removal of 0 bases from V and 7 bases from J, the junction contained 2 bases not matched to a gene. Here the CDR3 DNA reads TGTGCCAGCAGCGTAGGGGGGGGAAATACGCAGTATTTT. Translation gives CASSVGGGNTQYF.

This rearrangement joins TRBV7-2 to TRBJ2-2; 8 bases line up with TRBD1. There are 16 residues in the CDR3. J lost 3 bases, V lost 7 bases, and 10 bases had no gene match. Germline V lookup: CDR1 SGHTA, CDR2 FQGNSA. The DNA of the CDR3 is TGTGCCAGCACATTGGACAGGGCCCTGGACACCGGGGAGCTGTTTTTT. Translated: CASTLDRALDTGELFF.

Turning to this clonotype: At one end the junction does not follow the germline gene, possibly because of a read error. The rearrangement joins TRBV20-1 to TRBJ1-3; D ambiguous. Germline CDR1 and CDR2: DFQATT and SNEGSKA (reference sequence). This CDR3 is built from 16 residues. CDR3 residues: CSARDQRRSSGDTIYF. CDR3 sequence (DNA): TGCAGTGCTAGAGACCAGCGGCGGTCCTCTGGAGACACCATATATTTT.

The CDR3, as DNA: TGTGCCAGCAGCGTAGCTCCTGACAGGACTTACACCTTC. As protein: CASSVAPDRTYTF. This rearrangement joins TRBV9 to TRBJ1-2; a weak D match, TRBD1 (6 bases). Per germline, CDR1 SGDLS and CDR2 YYNGEE. The CDR3 has 13 amino acids. Deletions cut 0 bases from V and 11 bases from J, with 14 bases between.

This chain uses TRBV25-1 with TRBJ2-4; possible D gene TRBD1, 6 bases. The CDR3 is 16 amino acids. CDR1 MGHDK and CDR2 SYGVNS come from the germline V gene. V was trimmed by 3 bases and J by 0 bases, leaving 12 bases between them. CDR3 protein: CASSETGTLAKNIQYF. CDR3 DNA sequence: TGTGCCAGCAGTGAGACAGGTACCCTAGCCAAAAACATTCAGTACTTC.

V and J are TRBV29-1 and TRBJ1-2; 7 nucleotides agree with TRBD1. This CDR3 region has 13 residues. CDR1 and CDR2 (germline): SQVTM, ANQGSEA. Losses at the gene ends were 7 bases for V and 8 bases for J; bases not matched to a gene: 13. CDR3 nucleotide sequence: TGCAGCGACCTCCGGGACAGTTTAGGCGGCTACACCTTC. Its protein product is CSDLRDSLGGYTF.

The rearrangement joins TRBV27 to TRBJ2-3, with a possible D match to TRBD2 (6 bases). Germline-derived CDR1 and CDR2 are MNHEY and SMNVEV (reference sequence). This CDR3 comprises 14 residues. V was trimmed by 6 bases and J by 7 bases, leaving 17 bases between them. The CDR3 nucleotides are TGTGCCAGCAGCGTCAGGGTCGCGGGGTATACGCAGTATTTT. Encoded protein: CASSVRVAGYTQYF.

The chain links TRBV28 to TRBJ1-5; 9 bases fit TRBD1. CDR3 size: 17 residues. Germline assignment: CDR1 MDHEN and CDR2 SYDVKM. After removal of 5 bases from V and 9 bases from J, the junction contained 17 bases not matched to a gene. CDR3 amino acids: CASSQTWTGQGASPQHF. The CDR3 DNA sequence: TGTGCCAGCAGTCAAACTTGGACGGGACAGGGTGCTTCGCCCCAGCATTTT.

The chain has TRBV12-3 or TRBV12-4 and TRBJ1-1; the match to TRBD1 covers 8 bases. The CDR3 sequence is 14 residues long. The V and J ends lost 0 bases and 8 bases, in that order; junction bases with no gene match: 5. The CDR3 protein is CASSLAWQGAEAFF. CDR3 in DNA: TGTGCCAGCAGTTTAGCGTGGCAGGGGGCGGAAGCTTTCTTT.